The T cell receptor (beta chain) described here comes from a study of shared clonotypes between healthy human individuals. Study overall: A couple of female and three male donors aged 18 to 49 were enrolled. Plates per donor: three CD4 naive, three CD4 memory, two CD8 naive, one CD8 memory.

Nashville, Tennessee was home to all donors, each a Caucasian adult. Germline V CDR1 and CDR2: MDHEN, SYDVKM. The CDR3 has 14 residues. V was trimmed by 8 bases and J by 2 bases, leaving 13 bases between them. Data came from immunoSEQ multiplex PCR; TCRdb stores just in-frame clones and leaves some out. Here the sample spans more than 1.2 million clones, 98% to 99% being singletons. This chain uses TRBV28 with TRBJ2-1; D gene unclear. Sequenced: naive CD4+ T cells sorted from blood. As for subset: CD45RA+ positively selected. This receptor was taken from a young man in good health. The CDR3 here is CASCVRAAYNEQFF. The CDR3 DNA reads as TGTGCCAGCTGTGTTCGGGCAGCCTACAATGAGCAGTTCTTC.